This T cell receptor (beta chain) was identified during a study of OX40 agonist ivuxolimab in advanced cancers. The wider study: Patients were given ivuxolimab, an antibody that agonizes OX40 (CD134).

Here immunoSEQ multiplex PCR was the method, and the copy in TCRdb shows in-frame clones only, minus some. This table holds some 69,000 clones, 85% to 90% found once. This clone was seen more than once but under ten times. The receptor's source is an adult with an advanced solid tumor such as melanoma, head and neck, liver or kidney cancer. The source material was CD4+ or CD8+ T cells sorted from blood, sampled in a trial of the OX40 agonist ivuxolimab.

The CDR3, as DNA: TGTGCCTGGACTACCTTAACAACTAATGAAAAACTGTTTTTT. It codes for CAWTTLTTNEKLFF. The V and J genes are TRBV30 and TRBJ1-4; D uncertain. V gave up 4 bases and J gave up 0 bases, with 9 bases separating them. This CDR3 is built from 14 residues. Germline CDR1 is GTSNPN and CDR2 is SVGIG (reference sequence).